A selection of T cell receptor beta chains follows, all from one sample in a study of blood T cell repertoires in COVID-19. TCRdb's copy holds only in-frame clones and misses some; the assay was immunoSEQ multiplex PCR. The table includes about 210,000 clones, 70% to 90% detected once. Sequencing input: peripheral blood. The receptor set was obtained from a middle-aged woman with acute or convalescent COVID-19. The CDR3 runs from the conserved cysteine through the conserved F or W. The order of the fields is V gene, clone size, J gene, D gene, CDR3 protein, CDR3 DNA. D genes are given only for firm matches. The size entry is marked missing in some rows and otherwise reads once, few, many or a size class.

>TRBV30|-|TRBJ1-1|TRBD1
CAGKGTAPKAFF
TGTGCTGGAAAAGGGACAGCTCCAAAGGCTTTCTTT
>TRBV28|-|TRBJ1-2|TRBD1
CASMTSGQGFYGYTF
TGTGCCAGCATGACTTCGGGACAGGGGTTTTATGGCTACACCTTC
>TRBV29-1|-|TRBJ1-1|TRBD1
CSVEGGEGARTEAFF
TGCAGCGTTGAAGGAGGCGAGGGGGCGAGGACTGAAGCTTTCTTT
>TRBV2|once|TRBJ1-6|TRBD1
CASSAGTGGAWNSPLHF
TGTGCCAGCAGCGCCGGGACAGGGGGCGCGTGGAATTCACCCCTCCACTTT
>TRBV5-5|-|TRBJ2-2|-
CASSPGAFSRPGELFF
TGTGCCAGCAGCCCCGGCGCCTTTAGCCGCCCCGGGGAGCTGTTTTTT
>TRBV2|-|TRBJ2-5|-
CASGTGWETQYF
TGTGCCAGCGGGACTGGGTGGGAGACCCAGTACTTC
>TRBV4-2|-|TRBJ2-3|TRBD2
CASSRTQDASGYTDTQYF
TGTGCCAGCAGCCGGACGCAGGATGCTAGCGGGTACACAGATACGCAGTATTTT
>TRBV9|once|TRBJ2-2|TRBD1
CASSLGQGAGELFF
TGTGCCAGCAGCTTGGGACAGGGCGCCGGGGAGCTGTTTTTT
>TRBV12-3/TRBV12-4|-|TRBJ1-4|TRBD1
CASRDRGQGKLFF
TGTGCCAGCAGGGACAGGGGGCAAGGAAAACTGTTTTTT
>TRBV19|-|TRBJ1-2|-
CASSILSGHVTGYTF
TGTGCCAGTAGTATCCTAAGTGGACATGTCACCGGCTACACCTTC
>TRBV5-5|-|TRBJ2-4|TRBD1
CASSLERGTGGTNIQYF
TGTGCCAGCAGCTTGGAGAGGGGGACAGGGGGCACAAACATTCAGTACTTC
>TRBV15|-|TRBJ2-1|TRBD1
CATSRDREPYNEQFF
TGTGCCACCAGCAGGGACAGGGAGCCCTACAATGAGCAGTTCTTC
>TRBV11-2|few|TRBJ1-1|TRBD1
CASSPKTGSMNTEAFF
TGTGCCAGCAGTCCTAAGACAGGGAGCATGAACACTGAAGCTTTCTTT
>TRBV7-3|-|TRBJ2-5|-
CASSLIAGAVETQYF
TGTGCCAGCAGCTTAATTGCGGGGGCGGTCGAGACCCAGTACTTC
>TRBV27|few|TRBJ1-5|TRBD1
CASSLQGVGQPQHF
TGTGCCAGCAGTCTACAGGGGGTCGGGCAGCCCCAGCATTTT
>TRBV19|-|TRBJ1-6|-
CASRHQGRGLNSPLHF
TGTGCCAGTAGGCACCAGGGGAGGGGACTTAATTCACCCCTCCACTTT
>TRBV4-1|-|TRBJ2-1|TRBD2
CASSQDLRTSGDNEQFF
TGCGCCAGCAGCCAAGATCTGAGAACTAGCGGGGATAATGAGCAGTTCTTC
>TRBV12-3/TRBV12-4|-|TRBJ1-3|-
CASSLTRVATIYF
TGTGCCAGCAGTCTCACCAGGGTTGCCACCATATATTTT
>TRBV6-2/TRBV6-3|-|TRBJ1-1|-
CASSSGENTEAFF
TGTGCCAGCAGTTCGGGAGAGAACACTGAAGCTTTCTTT
>TRBV7-9|few|TRBJ1-4|TRBD1
CASSSRTGEKLFF
TGTGCCAGCAGCTCCCGGACAGGAGAAAAACTGTTTTTT
>TRBV2|-|TRBJ2-2|TRBD1
CASRETGVAGELFF
TGTGCCAGCAGAGAGACAGGGGTGGCCGGGGAGCTGTTTTTT
>TRBV18|-|TRBJ1-1|-
CASSTEAPEAFF
TGTGCCAGCTCAACCGAGGCACCTGAAGCTTTCTTT
>TRBV24-1|-|TRBJ1-2|-
CATSESGGAYGYTF
TGTGCCACCAGTGAGTCTGGGGGGGCCTATGGCTACACCTTC
>TRBV6-5|-|TRBJ1-1|-
CASSRGEGTEAFF
TGTGCCAGCAGCCGTGGGGAGGGAACTGAAGCTTTCTTT
>TRBV24-1|-|TRBJ2-1|TRBD2
CATSDLPGTSGGSYNEQFF
TGTGCCACCAGTGATTTGCCCGGGACTAGCGGGGGGTCCTACAATGAGCAGTTCTTC
>TRBV29-1|-|TRBJ2-3|TRBD1
CSVPDRGTSTDTQYF
TGCAGCGTTCCCGACAGGGGAACTAGCACAGATACGCAGTATTTT
>TRBV2|-|TRBJ2-3|-
CASSSRRTGTDTQYF
TGTGCCAGCAGCAGCCGTCGGACAGGCACAGATACGCAGTATTTT
>TRBV3-1/TRBV3-2|-|TRBJ1-6|TRBD1
CASSARPWVGGNNSPLHF
TGTGCCAGCAGCGCCCGCCCGTGGGTAGGGGGCAATAATTCACCCCTCCACTTT
>TRBV5-1|-|TRBJ1-1|-
CASSFNGGDTEAFF
TGCGCCAGCAGCTTCAACGGCGGAGACACTGAAGCTTTCTTT
>TRBV2|once|TRBJ1-5|-
CASLDSTGPQHF
TGTGCCAGCTTGGACAGCACAGGGCCCCAGCATTTT
>TRBV5-1|-|TRBJ1-6|TRBD1
CASSYRDRGNSPLHF
TGCGCCAGCTCCTACCGGGACAGGGGGAATTCACCCCTCCACTTT
>TRBV7-9|-|TRBJ1-6|-
CASSLIQANNSPLHF
TGTGCCAGCAGCTTAATACAGGCCAATAATTCACCCCTCCACTTT
>TRBV5-6|-|TRBJ1-1|-
CASSHYRSSNTEAFF
TGTGCCAGCAGCCACTACAGGAGTTCGAACACTGAAGCTTTCTTT
>TRBV9|-|TRBJ2-3|-
CASSERGGGTDTQYF
TGTGCCAGCAGCGAGAGGGGGGGAGGGACAGATACGCAGTATTTT
>TRBV9|once|TRBJ2-1|TRBD2
CASSVLAGGPGEFF
TGTGCCAGCAGCGTACTAGCGGGGGGACCGGGGGAGTTCTTC
>TRBV7-9|-|TRBJ1-3|-
CASSPSGSSGNTIYF
TGTGCCAGCAGCCCCTCTGGGAGCTCTGGAAACACCATATATTTT
>TRBV5-6|-|TRBJ2-1|-
CASSFGDGGQFF
TGTGCCAGCAGCTTCGGGGACGGGGGGCAGTTCTTC
>TRBV6-6|-|TRBJ1-1|TRBD1
CASSSPGGVSTEAFF
TGTGCCAGCAGTAGTCCAGGGGGCGTGAGTACTGAAGCTTTCTTT
>TRBV20-1|-|TRBJ1-1|-
CNTGREEAFF
TGCAACACAGGGAGAGAGGAAGCTTTCTTT
>TRBV5-1|-|TRBJ2-5|-
CASSLVETAYQETQYF
TGCGCCAGCAGCTTGGTAGAGACAGCGTACCAAGAGACCCAGTACTTC
>TRBV9|-|TRBJ2-3|TRBD2
CASSPPKLAGVLSSTDTQYF
TGTGCCAGCAGCCCCCCCAAGCTAGCGGGCGTTTTATCTAGCACAGATACGCAGTATTTT
>TRBV11-2|-|TRBJ2-6|-
CASSTVGANVLTF
TGTGCCAGCAGCACTGTTGGGGCCAACGTCCTGACTTTC
>TRBV9|once|TRBJ2-1|TRBD2
CASSTGLADYNEQFF
TGTGCCAGCAGCACGGGACTAGCGGACTACAATGAGCAGTTCTTC
>TRBV11-2|once|TRBJ1-2|-
CASRPTGSNGYTF
TGTGCCAGCAGGCCGACAGGCTCCAATGGCTACACCTTC
>TRBV6-5|once|TRBJ1-2|-
CASSSSGIISYGYTF
TGTGCCAGCAGCTCCTCGGGAATTATCAGCTATGGCTACACCTTC
>TRBV12-3/TRBV12-4|-|TRBJ1-3|-
CASIQGSGNTIYF
TGTGCCAGCATCCAGGGATCTGGAAACACCATATATTTT
>TRBV9|-|TRBJ2-2|TRBD2
CASSSRISGGASGELFF
TGTGCCAGCAGCTCCAGAATAAGCGGGGGGGCCTCCGGGGAGCTGTTTTTT
>TRBV13|-|TRBJ2-1|-
CASSLEAGVNNEQFF
TGTGCCAGCAGCTTAGAGGCAGGGGTTAACAATGAGCAGTTCTTC
>TRBV5-1|-|TRBJ2-5|TRBD2
CASSLSSGGVRETQYF
TGCGCCAGCAGCTTGAGTAGCGGGGGGGTTCGTGAGACCCAGTACTTC
>TRBV19|-|TRBJ1-1|-
CASRVGGTEAFF
TGTGCCAGTAGGGTGGGGGGCACTGAAGCTTTCTTT
>TRBV3-1/TRBV3-2|-|TRBJ2-3|TRBD2
CASSQVSSGITDTQYF
TGTGCCAGCAGCCAAGTCTCTAGCGGGATCACAGATACGCAGTATTTT
>TRBV7-2|-|TRBJ2-3|TRBD2
CASSLEFRTSLTDTQYF
TGTGCCAGCAGCTTAGAGTTCCGGACTAGCCTCACAGATACGCAGTATTTT